These T cell receptor beta chains were read from a single sample in a study of cytomegalovirus exposure and HLA in healthy donors. Clones were read by immunoSEQ multiplex PCR, and TCRdb kept only the in-frame ones, dropping some. The repertoire consists of some 110,000 clones, with less than 90% occurring once and the leading ten covering 4% to 5.5%. Specimen: PBMCs. Receptors originate from a young man in good health and CMV-seropositive. Each CDR3 is given with its conserved first and last residue. A D gene is named only where the DNA matches it firmly. For some rows the clone size is stated as once, few or many, or as a class when expanded; others skip it.

V	J	D	size	DNA	CDR3
TRBV27	TRBJ1-5	TRBD1	.	TGTGCCAGCAGGACAGGGGGTAGCAATCAGCCCCAGCATTTT	CASRTGGSNQPQHF
TRBV11-3	TRBJ2-1	TRBD1	.	TGTGCCAGCAGCCCTGGACAGGGCTCCTACAATGAGCAGTTCTTC	CASSPGQGSYNEQFF
TRBV5-1	TRBJ1-4	.	.	TGCGCCAGCAGCGAGGACACGTATGAAAAACTGTTTTTT	CASSEDTYEKLFF
TRBV29-1	TRBJ1-1	.	.	TGCAGCGTTGAAATACAGGCACACACTGAAGCTTTCTTT	CSVEIQAHTEAFF
TRBV27	TRBJ1-1	.	.	TGTGCCAGCAGTTTAAGTAGGGGATACACTGAAGCTTTCTTT	CASSLSRGYTEAFF
TRBV15	TRBJ2-1	TRBD2	.	TGTGCCACCAGCAGAGAAGGGAGCGGGGGGTACAATGAGCAGTTCTTC	CATSREGSGGYNEQFF
TRBV11-2	TRBJ2-7	TRBD1	.	TGTGCCAGCAGCCCCACGGGACAGTCCTACGAGCAGTACTTC	CASSPTGQSYEQYF
TRBV4-1	TRBJ2-1	.	.	TGCGCCAGCAGCCAAGCCCCCCCCGGCTACAATGAGCAGTTCTTC	CASSQAPPGYNEQFF
TRBV28	TRBJ2-4	TRBD1	.	TGTGCCAGCAGTAAACAGGGGGTGAACATTCAGTACTTC	CASSKQGVNIQYF
TRBV4-1	TRBJ1-1	.	once	TGCGCCAGCAGCCAAGATGGGCCCAGTGAAGCTTTCTTT	CASSQDGPSEAFF
TRBV27	TRBJ2-7	TRBD2	.	TGTGCCAGCAGTTACGGGACTAGCTCCTACGAGCAGTACTTC	CASSYGTSSYEQYF
TRBV4-3	TRBJ2-1	TRBD2	.	TGCGCCAGCAGCCTCTCTAGCGGAGACTACAATGAGCAGTTCTTC	CASSLSSGDYNEQFF
TRBV27	TRBJ2-1	.	.	TGTGCCAGCAGTTTAGGCCCACCCACAGGCCACAATGAGCAGTTCTTC	CASSLGPPTGHNEQFF
TRBV7-9	TRBJ1-3	.	.	TGTGCCAGCAACCCGCCTGGGCCCTCTGGAAACACCATATATTTT	CASNPPGPSGNTIYF
TRBV4-3	TRBJ1-2	.	.	TGCGCCAGCAGCCAAGATTTTACAGCTTCTAACTATGGCTACACCTTC	CASSQDFTASNYGYTF
TRBV7-2	TRBJ1-2	.	.	TGTGCCAGCAGCTCCATCTATGGCTACACCTTC	CASSSIYGYTF
TRBV29-1	TRBJ1-1	TRBD1	.	TGCAGCGTTGAAGGGTCAGGGGGCTTCACTGAAGCTTTCTTT	CSVEGSGGFTEAFF
TRBV19	TRBJ2-2	TRBD1	.	TGTGCCAGTAGTATAGGTTACAGGGGCACCGGGGAGCTGTTTTTT	CASSIGYRGTGELFF
TRBV6-5	TRBJ1-6	.	.	TGTGCCAGCAGTCGACGGGGAAATAATTCACCCCTCCACTTT	CASSRRGNNSPLHF
TRBV27	TRBJ1-2	TRBD1	.	TGTGCCAGCAGCTTTACGGGACAGGGAACCCACTATGGCTACACCTTC	CASSFTGQGTHYGYTF
TRBV7-7	TRBJ2-2	.	.	TGTGCTAGCAGCTTAATCCAGGGCGCCGGGGAGCTGTTTTTT	CASSLIQGAGELFF
TRBV5-4	TRBJ2-2	.	.	TGTGCCAGCAGCGCCAGGGGAATTGATGCCGGGGAGCTGTTTTTT	CASSARGIDAGELFF